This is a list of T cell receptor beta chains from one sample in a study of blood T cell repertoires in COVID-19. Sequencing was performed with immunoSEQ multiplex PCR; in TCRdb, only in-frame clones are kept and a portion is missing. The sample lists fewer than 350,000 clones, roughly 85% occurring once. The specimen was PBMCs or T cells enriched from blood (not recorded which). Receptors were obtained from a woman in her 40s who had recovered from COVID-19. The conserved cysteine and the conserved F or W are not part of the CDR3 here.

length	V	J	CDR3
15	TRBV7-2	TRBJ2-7	ASRPQGSGVYPYEQY
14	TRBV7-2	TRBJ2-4	ASSLLGGGAKNIQY
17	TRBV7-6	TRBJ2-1	ASSRGPSGLRGVYNEQF
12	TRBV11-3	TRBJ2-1	ASSQGLAPDEQF
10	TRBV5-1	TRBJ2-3	ASSHFTDTQY
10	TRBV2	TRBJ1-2	ASSVSSGGYT
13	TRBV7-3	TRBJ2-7	ASSLTGTGSSEQY
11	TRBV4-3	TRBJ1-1	ASSRGQGTEAF
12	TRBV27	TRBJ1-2	ASSLRGGDYGYT
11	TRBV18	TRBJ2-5	ASSQGYQETQY
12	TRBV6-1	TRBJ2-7	ASSEAGQGFEQY
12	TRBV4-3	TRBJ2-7	ASSPRDSLYEQY
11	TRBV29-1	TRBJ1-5	SVGASSNQPQH
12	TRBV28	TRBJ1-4	ASRTGLINEKLF
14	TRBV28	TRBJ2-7	ASSLFSSGTSYEQY
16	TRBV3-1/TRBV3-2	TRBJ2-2	ASSVRDRGRGSTGELF
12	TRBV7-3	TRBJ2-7	ASSLGGVAYEQY
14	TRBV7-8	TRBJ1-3	ASSLDPAVAGNTIY
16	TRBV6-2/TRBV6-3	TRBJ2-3	ASSKRLAGDPSTDTQY
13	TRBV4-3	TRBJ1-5	ASRLLQGLWQPQH
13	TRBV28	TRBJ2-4	ASSLPGTGEIIQY
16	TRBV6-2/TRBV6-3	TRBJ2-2	ASSPRLAGGSNTGELF